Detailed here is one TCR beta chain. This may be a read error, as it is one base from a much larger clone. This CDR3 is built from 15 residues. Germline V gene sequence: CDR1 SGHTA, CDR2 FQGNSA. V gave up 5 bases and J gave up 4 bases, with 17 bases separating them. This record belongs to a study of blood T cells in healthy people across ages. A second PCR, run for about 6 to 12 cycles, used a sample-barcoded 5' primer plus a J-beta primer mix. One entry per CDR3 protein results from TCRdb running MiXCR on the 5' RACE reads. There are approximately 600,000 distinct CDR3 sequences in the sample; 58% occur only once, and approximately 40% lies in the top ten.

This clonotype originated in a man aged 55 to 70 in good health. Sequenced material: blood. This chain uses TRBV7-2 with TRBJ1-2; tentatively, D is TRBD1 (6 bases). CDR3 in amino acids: CASSERGGSAYGYTF. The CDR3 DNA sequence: TGTGCCAGCAGCGAGAGAGGGGGGTCCGCCTATGGCTACACCTTC.